The source of this T cell receptor beta chain is a study of PD-1 blockade in classical Hodgkin lymphoma. The protocol was immunoSEQ multiplex PCR, while the TCRdb copy is restricted to in-frame clones and leaves out a portion. Here the sample spans approximately 24,000 clones, 81% being singletons. Time point of the sample: cycle 4 day 1 (C4D1), after 6 weeks of nivolumab. Each patient experienced a relapse that followed autologous stem cell transplantation, and brentuximab vedotin exposure varied. Sequencing was performed on peripheral blood mononuclear cells (PBMCs), taken before the fourth cycle of nivolumab. The receptor was isolated from a human donor with classical Hodgkin lymphoma.

The CDR3 bases are TGTGCCAGCAGTCCCTATGAGGGAAGCTATGGCTACACCTTC. Encoded protein: CASSPYEGSYGYTF. The chain has TRBV6-5 and TRBJ1-2, with D unclear. Germline values: CDR1 MNHEY, CDR2 SVGAGI. This CDR3 spans 14 amino acids. Trimming cost V 5 bases and J 4 bases, with 14 bases left between them.